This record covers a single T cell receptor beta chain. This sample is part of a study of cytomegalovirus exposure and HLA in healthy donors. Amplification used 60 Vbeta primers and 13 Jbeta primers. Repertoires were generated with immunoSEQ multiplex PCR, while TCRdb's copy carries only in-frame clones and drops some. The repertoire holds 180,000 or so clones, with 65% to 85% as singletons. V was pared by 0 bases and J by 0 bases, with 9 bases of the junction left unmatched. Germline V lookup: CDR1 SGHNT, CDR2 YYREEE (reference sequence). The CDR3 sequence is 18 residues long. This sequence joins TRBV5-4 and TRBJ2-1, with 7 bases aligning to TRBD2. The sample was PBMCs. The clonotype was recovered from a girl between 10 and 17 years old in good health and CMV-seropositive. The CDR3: CASSLGLAALSSYNEQFF. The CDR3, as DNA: TGTGCCAGCAGCTTGGGGCTAGCGGCCCTGAGCTCCTACAATGAGCAGTTCTTC.